This T cell receptor beta chain was documented in a study of blood T cell repertoires in COVID-19. Turning to the study itself: Sample material is recorded as cDNA or gDNA derived from T cells, B-cell-depleted T cells, or PBMCs.

In the original analysis: Researchers report that nucleated cell counts were estimated from reference gene primer amplification. Repertoires were generated with immunoSEQ multiplex PCR, while TCRdb's copy carries only in-frame clones and drops some. The DNA was the basis for D and trimming; V, J and clone size are from that table. The table records 350,000 or so clones, 92% of them present only once. Symptom resolution, clearance, or two negative PCRs marked donors in Cohort 3 as recovered. Germline CDR1 is MNHEY and CDR2 is SVGEGT. This CDR3 is 13 amino acids long. The V end was cut by 4 bases, the J end by 5 bases, with 11 bases between.

Sequencing was carried out using PBMCs or T cells enriched from blood (not recorded which). This chain links TRBV6-2 or TRBV6-3 with TRBJ1-1; unclear D gene. The receptor was derived from a young woman who had recovered from COVID-19. CDR3 DNA: TGTGCCAGCAGTTCTTATCCGGGGACTGAAGCTTTCTTT. Residues: CASSSYPGTEAFF.